This is a list of T cell receptor beta chains from one sample in a study of T cell changes during pregnancy in multiple sclerosis. Assay: immunoSEQ multiplex PCR; the TCRdb copy retains only in-frame clones and omits some. The repertoire includes approximately 70,000 clones, under 95% of them detected once, and around 0.41% sits in the top ten. Sequencing used CD4+ T cells from peripheral blood mononuclear cells, obtained before pregnancy. These TCRs come from a female donor with multiple sclerosis, enrolled in a pregnancy study. The CDR3 runs from the conserved cysteine through the conserved F or W. Fields, in order: V gene, J gene, clone size, D gene, CDR3 protein, CDR3 DNA. D genes are given only for firm matches. The size of a clone is reported for some rows only, either as once, few or many, or as a class for expanded clones.

V: TRBV6-5
J: TRBJ1-6
size: few
D: -
CDR3: CASSYRSSSPLHF
DNA: TGTGCCAGCAGTTACAGGAGTAGTTCACCCCTCCACTTT

V: TRBV7-9
J: TRBJ2-7
size: -
D: TRBD2
CDR3: CASSLPTGTSGTVQYF
DNA: TGTGCCAGCAGCTTACCGACCGGGACTAGCGGGACAGTGCAGTACTTC

V: TRBV19
J: TRBJ1-2
size: -
D: -
CDR3: CASSILGLRVNRGYTF
DNA: TGTGCCAGTAGTATTCTGGGTCTTCGGGTAAACCGGGGCTACACCTTC

V: TRBV7-9
J: TRBJ1-2
size: -
D: -
CDR3: CASGGYGYGYTF
DNA: TGTGCCAGTGGAGGCTACGGCTATGGCTACACCTTC

V: TRBV11-3
J: TRBJ2-3
size: -
D: -
CDR3: CASSIAGWVGTDTQYF
DNA: TGTGCCAGCAGCATCGCAGGGTGGGTCGGCACAGATACGCAGTATTTT

V: TRBV5-1
J: TRBJ2-2
size: once
D: TRBD2
CDR3: CASSLLAGGPSTGELFF
DNA: TGCGCCAGCAGCTTACTAGCGGGGGGGCCCTCCACCGGGGAGCTGTTTTTT

V: TRBV6-5
J: TRBJ2-2
size: -
D: -
CDR3: CASSKRSNTGELFF
DNA: TGTGCCAGCAGTAAGCGATCGAATACCGGGGAGCTGTTTTTT

V: TRBV5-1
J: TRBJ1-4
size: -
D: TRBD1
CDR3: CASKLRQGPNEKLFF
DNA: TGCGCCAGCAAGCTCCGACAGGGGCCTAATGAAAAACTGTTTTTT

V: TRBV6-6
J: TRBJ2-2
size: -
D: TRBD2
CDR3: CASRRASGYTGELFF
DNA: TGTGCCAGCAGGCGAGCTAGCGGGTACACCGGGGAGCTGTTTTTT

V: TRBV9
J: TRBJ1-3
size: -
D: -
CDR3: CASEVGPGVGNTIYF
DNA: TGTGCCAGCGAGGTGGGCCCCGGGGTAGGAAACACCATATATTTT

V: TRBV19
J: TRBJ2-5
size: -
D: -
CDR3: CASSIVSTGWETQYF
DNA: TGTGCCAGTAGTATAGTATCTACAGGGTGGGAGACCCAGTACTTC

V: TRBV7-9
J: TRBJ2-1
size: once
D: TRBD2
CDR3: CASSFPGTKLAASYNEQFF
DNA: TGTGCCAGCAGCTTCCCAGGGACTAAACTAGCGGCCTCCTACAATGAGCAGTTCTTC

V: TRBV6-6
J: TRBJ2-2
size: once
D: TRBD2
CDR3: CASINGRWRTGELFF
DNA: TGTGCCAGCATCAACGGGAGGTGGCGGACCGGGGAGCTGTTTTTT

V: TRBV11-2
J: TRBJ2-1
size: -
D: TRBD2
CDR3: CASSPGGSGVGGKNEQFF
DNA: TGTGCCAGCAGCCCAGGCGGTAGCGGGGTAGGGGGAAAAAATGAGCAGTTCTTC

V: TRBV6-6
J: TRBJ1-1
size: -
D: TRBD1
CDR3: CASSSDRATEAFF
DNA: TGTGCCAGCAGCTCAGACAGGGCGACTGAAGCTTTCTTT

V: TRBV7-9
J: TRBJ1-2
size: -
D: TRBD1
CDR3: CASSLGQGNYGYTF
DNA: TGTGCCAGCAGCTTAGGACAGGGGAACTATGGCTACACCTTC

V: TRBV7-6
J: TRBJ2-7
size: -
D: TRBD2
CDR3: CASSLWASGSAGLPSEQYF
DNA: TGTGCCAGCAGCTTATGGGCCAGTGGATCAGCGGGATTACCCTCCGAGCAGTACTTC